This entry describes one TCR beta chain. What it binds is not known. This sample is drawn from a study of cytomegalovirus exposure and HLA in healthy donors. Study-wide points: TRBV6-2, TRBV6-3 and some other V segments were excluded as indistinguishable. Per published reports, the classifier diagnosed cytomegalovirus status with high specificity and sensitivity.

Trimming took off 7 bases at V and 2 bases at J, with 23 bases between the two ends. The germline V gene encodes CDR1 SGHAT and CDR2 FQNNGV. CDR3 length equals 17 residues. A multiplex PCR was run with 60 Vbeta primers and 13 Jbeta primers. Libraries were prepared by immunoSEQ multiplex PCR; TCRdb keeps only in-frame clonotypes and omits some of them. The top ten hold about 1.7% of the sample, which has approximately 190,000 clones, roughly four fifths seen once. Sequencing was done on a sample of PBMCs. The V call is TRBV11-2, the J call TRBJ1-1; D is undetermined. This receptor was taken from a woman aged 18-29 years in good health and CMV-seronegative. Here the CDR3 reads CASTLRTAGLTNTEAFF. The CDR3 DNA reads TGTGCCAGCACTTTACGTACGGCCGGGTTGACCAACACTGAAGCTTTCTTT.